Presented here are 7 T cell receptor beta chains from one specimen sequenced in a study of shared clonotypes between healthy human individuals. Libraries were prepared by immunoSEQ multiplex PCR; TCRdb keeps only in-frame clonotypes and omits some of them. The repertoire holds 950,000 to 1,200,000 clones, with approximately 75% as singletons. The sample comprised memory CD4+ T cells from PBMCs. The sample's subset: CD45RA-negative fraction. Receptors originate from a young man in good health. Some clones in this sample may be carry-over from other donors' samples.

This clone was picked up one time. This chain uses TRBV5-4 with TRBJ1-1, with D possibly matching TRBD1 (6 bases). The germline gives CDR1 SGHNT, CDR2 YYREEE (reference sequence). V was pared by 1 base and J by 2 bases, with 15 bases between. The CDR3 loop spans 16 amino acids. The chain's CDR3 is CASSLSFRGRNTEAFF. The CDR3 nucleotides read TGTGCCAGCAGCTTGAGTTTCCGGGGGCGAAACACTGAAGCTTTCTTT.

This sequence joins TRBV6-1 and TRBJ1-2; no clear D. Deletions cut 6 bases from V and 4 bases from J, with 9 bases between. The CDR3 loop spans 12 amino acids. Germline values: CDR1 MNHNS, CDR2 SASEGT. CDR3 coding DNA: TGTGCCAGCAGAAGTGAAAGCTATGGCTACACCTTC. Translated: CASRSESYGYTF.

The chain links TRBV9 to TRBJ1-2, with 12 positions matching TRBD1. Germline loops: CDR1 SGDLS, CDR2 YYNGEE. V dropped 5 bases and J dropped 7; count of bases not matched to a gene: 6. The CDR3 has 14 amino acids. The CDR3 coding sequence is TGTGCCAGCAGACCGGGACAGGGGGCTGGTGGCTACACCTTC. Residues: CASRPGQGAGGYTF.

The chain links TRBV28 to TRBJ2-3; D call uncertain. Germline CDR1 is MDHEN and CDR2 is SYDVKM. V was cut by 5 bases and J by 6 bases, with 9 bases left in between. This CDR3 spans 12 amino acids. The CDR3 loop is CASSVVGDTQYF. CDR3 in DNA: TGTGCCAGCAGTGTAGTCGGGGATACGCAGTATTTT.

CDR3 residues: CASSYSLDQPQHF. The CDR3 DNA reads as TGTGCCAGCAGTTACTCGTTAGATCAGCCCCAGCATTTT. V gene TRBV6-5 combines with J gene TRBJ1-5; D is unclear. CDR1 and CDR2 (germline): MNHEY, SVGAGI. The CDR3 contains 13 residues. With 0 bases removed from V and 5 bases from J, the gap between germline ends came to 5 bases.

This clone was seen just once. V gene TRBV5-1 combines with J gene TRBJ2-2, with D possibly TRBD2 on 5 matching bases. The germline gives CDR1 SGHRS, CDR2 YFSETQ. CDR3 size: 14 residues. The germline V and J ends were trimmed by 1 base and 5 bases, with 9 bases remaining between them. CDR3 DNA: TGCGCCAGCAGCTTGAGCTCGGGGACCGGGGAGCTGTTTTTT. Residues: CASSLSSGTGELFF. Looking up the rest from reference TRBV5-1 and TRBJ2-2 gives the full variable domain: KAGVTQTPRYLIKTRGQQVTLSCSPISGHRSVSWYQQTPGQGLQFLFEYFSETQRNKGNFPGRFSGRQFSNSRSEMNVSTLELGDSALYLCASSLSSGTGELFFGEGSRLTVL.

This clone was observed a few times. The rearrangement uses TRBV6-5 and TRBJ2-7, with 11 bases aligning to TRBD1. This CDR3 has 15 amino acids. V was pared by 6 bases and J by 3 bases, with 7 bases of the junction left unmatched. The germline CDR1 and CDR2 sequences are MNHEY and SVGAGI. DNA for the CDR3: TGTGCCAGCAGCCGGACAGGGGGCAACCTCTACGAGCAGTACTTC. Residues: CASSRTGGNLYEQYF.